The 7 T cell receptor beta chains listed next were all sequenced from one sample in a study of blood T cells in healthy people across ages. Next came a second PCR, run for roughly 6 to 11 cycles, which used a sample-barcoded 5' primer along with a J-beta primer mix. Using its own MiXCR run on the 5' RACE reads, TCRdb lists one record per CDR3 protein. The repertoire consists of just under 900,000 distinct CDR3 sequences, with 25% to 35% occurring once and the leading ten covering 17%. The sequenced sample was blood. All receptors derive from a woman over 75 in good health.

For the CDR3, the DNA is TGCAGTGCTTGGGCACGGACCTATAGCAATCAGCCCCAGCATTTT. Translated: CSAWARTYSNQPQHF. The chain joins TRBV20-1 to TRBJ1-5; no reliable D call. Germline-derived CDR1 and CDR2 are DFQATT and SNEGSKA (reference sequence). V lost 5 bases, J lost 0 bases, and 14 bases lay in between. The length of the CDR3 is 15 residues.

This clonotype was found many times. The CDR3 DNA is TGTGCCAGCAGTGAATACTACCAAGAGACCCAGTACTTC. Protein sequence: CASSEYYQETQYF. The chain joins TRBV25-1 to TRBJ2-5; no definite D call. CDR1 is MGHDK, CDR2 SYGVNS, per germline. V dropped 0 bases and J dropped 0 bases, with 2 bases sitting between them. There are 13 residues in the CDR3.

A note on this clonotype: The junction departs from germline at one end; a sequencing error may be responsible. The J gene is TRBJ1-4, the V gene TRBV4-2, with 11 bases aligning to TRBD1. CDR3 length equals 17 residues. CDR1 and CDR2 from the germline V gene are LGHNA and YNFKEQ. CDR3 residues: CANSRPGTGGTNEKLFF. The CDR3 nucleotides are TGTGCCAACAGCCGACCCGGGACAGGGGGGACTAATGAAAAACTGTTTTTT.

In nucleotides, the CDR3 is TGTGCCAGCAGCATACCCCTGAGGGGCTACACCTTC. This gives the protein CASSIPLRGYTF. The V gene is TRBV6-2 or TRBV6-3, the J gene TRBJ1-2; D is ambiguous. Between the trimmed V and J ends, which lost 6 bases and 8 bases, there was a span of 13 bases. CDR3 length: 12 residues. The germline CDR1 and CDR2 sequences are MNHEY and SVGEGT.

This chain links TRBV18 with TRBJ1-1; the D gene is possibly TRBD1 (6 bases). Trimming left V 0 bases short and J 6 bases short, with 14 bases between. The length of the CDR3 is 15 residues. Germline V gene lookup returns CDR1 KGHSH and CDR2 LQKENI. CDR3 residues: CASSPPNRVSAEAFF. DNA for the CDR3: TGTGCCAGCTCACCACCAAACAGGGTGAGTGCTGAAGCTTTCTTT.

This clonotype was recorded a few times. The chain couples TRBV19 to TRBJ2-1; possibly TRBD1 for D (6 bases). The CDR3 loop spans 13 amino acids. The germline V gene has CDR1 LNHDA and CDR2 SQIVND (reference sequence). V was cut by 6 bases and J by 9 bases, with 15 bases left in between. This CDR3 reads CASSSTGYGEQFF. DNA of the CDR3: TGTGCCAGTAGCTCAACAGGGTACGGTGAGCAGTTCTTC.

The gene calls are TRBV9 and TRBJ2-2, with 14 bases identical to TRBD2. The CDR3 totals 17 residues. J lost 6 bases, V lost 3 bases, and 7 bases had no gene match. The germline CDR1 and CDR2 sequences are SGDLS and YYNGEE. The CDR3 DNA sequence: TGTGCCAGCAGCGAACTGACTAGCGGGGGGGCGGCCGGGGAGCTGTTTTTT. Translating it yields CASSELTSGGAAGELFF. The full variable domain, with the rest looked up from reference TRBV9 and TRBJ2-2, is DSGVTQTPKHLITATGQRVTLRCSPRSGDLSVYWYQQSLDQGLQFLIQYYNGEERAKGNILERFSAQQFPDLHSELNLSSLELGDSALYFCASSELTSGGAAGELFFGEGSRLTVL.